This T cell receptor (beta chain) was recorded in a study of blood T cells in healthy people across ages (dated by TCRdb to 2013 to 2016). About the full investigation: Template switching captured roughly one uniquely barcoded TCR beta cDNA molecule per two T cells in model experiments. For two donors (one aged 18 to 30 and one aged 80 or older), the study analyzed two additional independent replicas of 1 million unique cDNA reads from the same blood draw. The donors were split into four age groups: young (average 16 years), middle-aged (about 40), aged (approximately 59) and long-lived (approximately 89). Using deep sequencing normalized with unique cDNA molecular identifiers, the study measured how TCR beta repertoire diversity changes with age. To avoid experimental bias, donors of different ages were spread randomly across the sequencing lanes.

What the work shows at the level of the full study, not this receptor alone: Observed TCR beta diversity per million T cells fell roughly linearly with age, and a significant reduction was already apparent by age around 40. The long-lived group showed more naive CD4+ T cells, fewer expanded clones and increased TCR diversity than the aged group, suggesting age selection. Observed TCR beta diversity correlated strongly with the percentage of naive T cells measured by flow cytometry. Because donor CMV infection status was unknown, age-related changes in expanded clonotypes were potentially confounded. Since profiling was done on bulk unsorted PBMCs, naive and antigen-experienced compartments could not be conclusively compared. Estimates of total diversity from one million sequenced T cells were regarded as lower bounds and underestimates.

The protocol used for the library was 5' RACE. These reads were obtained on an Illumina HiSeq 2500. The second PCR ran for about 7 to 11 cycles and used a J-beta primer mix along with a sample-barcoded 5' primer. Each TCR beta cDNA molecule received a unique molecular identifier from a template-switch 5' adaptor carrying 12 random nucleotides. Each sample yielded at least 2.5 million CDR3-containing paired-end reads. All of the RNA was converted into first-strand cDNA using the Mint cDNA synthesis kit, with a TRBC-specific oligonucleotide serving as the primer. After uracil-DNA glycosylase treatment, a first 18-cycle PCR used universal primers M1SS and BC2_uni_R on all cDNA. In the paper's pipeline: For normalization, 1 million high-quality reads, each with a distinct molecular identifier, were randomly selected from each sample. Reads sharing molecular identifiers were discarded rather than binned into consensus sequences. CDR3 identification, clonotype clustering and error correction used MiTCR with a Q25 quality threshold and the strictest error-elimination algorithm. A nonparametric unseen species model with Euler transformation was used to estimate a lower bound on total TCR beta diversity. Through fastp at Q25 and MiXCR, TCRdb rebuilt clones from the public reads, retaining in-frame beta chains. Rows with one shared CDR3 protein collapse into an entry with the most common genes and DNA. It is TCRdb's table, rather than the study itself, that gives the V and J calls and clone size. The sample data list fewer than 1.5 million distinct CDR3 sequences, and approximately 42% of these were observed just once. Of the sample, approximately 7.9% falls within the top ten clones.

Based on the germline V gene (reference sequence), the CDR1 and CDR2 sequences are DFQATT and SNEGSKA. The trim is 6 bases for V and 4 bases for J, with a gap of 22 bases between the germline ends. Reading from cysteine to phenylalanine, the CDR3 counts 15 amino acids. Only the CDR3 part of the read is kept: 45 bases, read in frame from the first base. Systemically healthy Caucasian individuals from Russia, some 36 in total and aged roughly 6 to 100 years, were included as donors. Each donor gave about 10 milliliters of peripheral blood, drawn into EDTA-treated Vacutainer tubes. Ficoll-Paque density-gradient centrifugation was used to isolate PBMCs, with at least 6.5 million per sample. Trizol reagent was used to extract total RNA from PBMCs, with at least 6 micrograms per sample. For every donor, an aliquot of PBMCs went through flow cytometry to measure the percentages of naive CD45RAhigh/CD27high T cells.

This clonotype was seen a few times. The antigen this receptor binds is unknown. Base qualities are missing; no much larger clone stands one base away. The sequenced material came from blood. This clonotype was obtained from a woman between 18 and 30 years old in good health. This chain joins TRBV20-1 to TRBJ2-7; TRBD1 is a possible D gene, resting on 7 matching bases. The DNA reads TGCAGTGCGGCCGGGGGCACAGGGGACTTGTACGAGCAGTACTTC. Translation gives CSAAGGTGDLYEQYF.